This entry is about one T cell receptor (beta chain). These donors, healthy bone marrow donors, were studied. Germline assignment: CDR1 DFQATT and CDR2 SNEGSKA (reference sequence). V was cut by 3 bases and J by 5 bases, with 4 bases left in between. The CDR3 length is 10 residues. These data originate in a study of cytomegalovirus exposure and HLA in healthy donors. Researchers ran the PCR with 60 Vbeta and 13 Jbeta primers. TCRdb's copy holds only in-frame clones and misses some; the assay was immunoSEQ multiplex PCR. The sample carries 33,000 or so clones, 90% to 95% recorded once. Sequencing was done on a sample of PBMCs. The chain joins TRBV20-1 to TRBJ2-5; D not certain. This TCR was sampled from a woman aged 18-29 years in good health and CMV-seronegative. The CDR3 sequence: CSASHETQYF. For the CDR3, the DNA is TGCAGTGCTAGCCATGAGACCCAGTACTTC.